This T cell receptor (beta chain) originates from a study of cytomegalovirus exposure and HLA in healthy donors. Study as a whole: Drawn from HLA-typed donors, 65 million to 100 million unique TCRs were held in an early data release.

CDR3 size: 15 residues. Per the germline V gene, CDR1 is LNHDA and CDR2 is SQIVND (reference sequence). Trimming left V 3 bases short and J 6 bases short, with 16 bases between. The donors, nominally healthy at sampling, likely had unrecorded immune exposures. Study observations and caveats: Follow-up analysis later connected one missense variant in DCLRE1C with trimming of TCR beta V- and J-genes.

The PCR made use of 60 Vbeta and 13 Jbeta primers. Only in-frame clones appear in the TCRdb table, and some are missing; sequencing was by immunoSEQ multiplex PCR. Of more than 140,000 clones in the sample, around 80% are singletons; the top ten hold approximately 6%. With respect to this clone: The antigen remains undetermined.

The chain employs TRBV19 and TRBJ2-3; possible D gene TRBD2, 6 bases. Specimen: PBMCs. The TCR sequence derives from a man aged 25-45 years in good health and CMV-seropositive. CDR3 sequence reads: CASSMRDFERDTQYF. The CDR3 nucleotides read TGTGCCAGTAGTATGAGGGACTTTGAACGGGATACGCAGTATTTT. Supplemented by reference TRBV19 and TRBJ2-3, the full variable domain reads DGGITQSPKYLFRKEGQNVTLSCEQNLNHDAMYWYRQDPGQGLRLIYYSQIVNDFQKGDIAEGYSVSREKKESFPLTVTSAQKNPTAFYLCASSMRDFERDTQYFGPGTRLTVL.